This entry lists 3 T cell receptor beta chains sequenced from one sample in a study of blood T cell repertoires in COVID-19. Using immunoSEQ multiplex PCR, the repertoire was profiled, and TCRdb retains in-frame clones only, with some absent. The data hold about 72,000 clones, with 70% to 90% observed a single time. Sequencing was done on a sample of peripheral blood. The receptors were gathered from a man between 65 and 80 years old with active or convalescent COVID-19.

This clone has a single count. V and J are TRBV24-1 and TRBJ1-2, with D unclear. Germline assignment: CDR1 KGHDR and CDR2 SFDVKD. Trimming left V 5 bases short and J 4 bases short, with 16 bases between. The CDR3 loop spans 15 amino acids. The CDR3 sequence: CATSAGGTAVYGYTF. The CDR3 DNA is TGTGCCACCAGTGCAGGAGGAACAGCGGTCTATGGCTACACCTTC.

This clone was counted between two and nine times. This chain uses TRBV19 with TRBJ2-3, with TRBD2 as a possible D gene (6 bases). V lost 2 bases, J lost 6 bases, and 12 bases lay in between. Germline-derived CDR1 and CDR2 are LNHDA and SQIVND (reference sequence). CDR3 size: 14 residues. CDR3 in amino acids: CASSIRTIGDTQYF. CDR3 DNA sequence: TGTGCCAGTAGTATAAGGACTATAGGGGATACGCAGTATTTT.

The rearrangement uses TRBV18 and TRBJ2-2; 7 nucleotides match TRBD1. The ends lost 6 bases at V and 4 bases at J; junction bases unmatched: 8. Germline CDR1 reads KGHSH; CDR2 reads LQKENI. The CDR3 consists of 15 residues. This chain's CDR3 is CASSGQLLGTGELFF. Here the CDR3 DNA reads TGTGCCAGCTCGGGACAGCTTTTGGGCACCGGGGAGCTGTTTTTT.